This paragraph covers one T cell receptor beta chain sequence. The antigen remains undetermined. These data come from a study of cytomegalovirus exposure and HLA in healthy donors. Looked up from germline, CDR1 is SGHTA and CDR2 is FQGNSA. Germline trimming cut 6 bases from V and 5 bases from J; bases unmatched to any gene: 11. This CDR3 spans 16 amino acids. Whole-study findings and limits: The authors later linked a missense DCLRE1C variant to TCR beta V- and J-gene trimming. Earlier analysis yielded a pattern in which most TCR beta V segments were productive about 90% or about 30% of the time. HLA alleles showed associations with roughly 17,000 TCR beta sequences in a later analysis, at a 0.05 false discovery rate.

Regarding donors, all were healthy bone marrow donors. 13 Jbeta primers and 60 Vbeta primers were used for the PCR. Sequenced by immunoSEQ multiplex PCR; TCRdb stores in-frame clones only, minus some. The table lists more than 80,000 clones, about two thirds of them singletons, with 2.8% in the top ten. The sequence derives from a female donor in good health and CMV-seronegative. The chain carries TRBV7-2 and TRBJ2-7, with 12 nucleotides matching TRBD2. The sequenced sample was PBMCs. CDR3 DNA: TGTGCCAGCAGTGGTTGGACTAGCGGGAAGAGGAACGAGCAGTACTTC. Its translation: CASSGWTSGKRNEQYF. The complete variable domain, with remaining parts taken from reference TRBV7-2 and TRBJ2-7, reads GAGVSQSPSNKVTEKGKDVELRCDPISGHTALYWYRQSLGQGLEFLIYFQGNSAPDKSGLPSDRFSAERTGGSVSTLTIQRTQQEDSAVYLCASSGWTSGKRNEQYFGPGTRLTVT.